This T cell receptor (beta chain) was observed in a study of cytomegalovirus exposure and HLA in healthy donors. Notes on the study in general: TCR beta V- and J-gene trimming, according to a later analysis, was linked to a missense DCLRE1C variant. There were some V segments, including TRBV6-2 and TRBV6-3, excluded as indistinguishable. Overall, approximately 150 TCR beta chains were annotated as cytomegalovirus-associated.

Comments on this clone: Its target is unknown.

The CDR3 is made up of 16 amino acids. The germline CDR1 and CDR2 sequences are SGHRS and YFSETQ. The V segment lost 0 bases and the J segment 0 bases; nucleotides outside the gene matches: 5. 60 Vbeta and 13 Jbeta primers were used in PCR. Original handling: Around 12 million of tens of millions of unique TCR beta chains were shared, per a later count. This table comes from immunoSEQ multiplex PCR, and its TCRdb copy is limited to in-frame clones, with some not included. For V, J and clone size, that table is used; D and trimming come from the DNA. In the table there are 100,000 or so clones, approximately 84% of which are singletons.

This chain links TRBV5-1 with TRBJ2-5, with 7 bases fitting TRBD2. Sequenced sample: PBMCs. The sequence was collected from a male donor in good health and CMV-seronegative. The CDR3 region has the DNA TGCGCCAGCAGCTTGGGCATGCTAGCGGACCAAGAGACCCAGTACTTC. It is translated as CASSLGMLADQETQYF.